The clone carrying this T cell receptor (beta chain) has at least ten counts. This sample was included in a study of T-cell reconstitution after alpha-beta-depleted transplantation in children. During its preparation, the TCRbeta library received unique molecular identifiers. Using its own MiXCR run on the PCR reads, TCRdb lists one record per CDR3 protein. Among about 610,000 distinct CDR3 sequences listed, 10% to 13% were seen once. Sequenced material: PBMCs from the stem cell graft donor, taken from the stem cell graft. This sequence was found in a human donor who donated a stem cell graft to a child with acute myeloid leukemia.

DNA for the CDR3: TGTGCCAGCAGCCAGGCTAGCGGTAGCACAGATACGCAGTATTTT. Amino acid sequence: CASSQASGSTDTQYF. This chain connects TRBV3-1 to TRBJ2-3; 7 nucleotides agree with TRBD2. Trimming cost V 3 bases and J 0 bases; bases outside gene matches: 3. CDR1 is LGHDT and CDR2 is YNNKEL in the germline V gene (reference sequence). This CDR3 comprises 15 residues.